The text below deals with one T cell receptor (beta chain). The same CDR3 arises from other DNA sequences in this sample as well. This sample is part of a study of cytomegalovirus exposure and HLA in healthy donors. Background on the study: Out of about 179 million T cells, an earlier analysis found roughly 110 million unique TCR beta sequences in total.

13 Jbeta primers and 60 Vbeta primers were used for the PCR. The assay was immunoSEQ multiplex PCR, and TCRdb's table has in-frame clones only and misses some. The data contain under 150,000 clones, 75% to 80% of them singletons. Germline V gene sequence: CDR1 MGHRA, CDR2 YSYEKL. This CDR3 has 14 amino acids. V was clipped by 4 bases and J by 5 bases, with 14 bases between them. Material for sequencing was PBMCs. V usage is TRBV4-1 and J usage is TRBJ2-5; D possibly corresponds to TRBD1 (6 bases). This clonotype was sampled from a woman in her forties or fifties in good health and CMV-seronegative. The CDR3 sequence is CASSLTQGQETQYF. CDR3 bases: TGCGCCAGCAGCCTCACACAGGGCCAGGAGACCCAGTACTTC.